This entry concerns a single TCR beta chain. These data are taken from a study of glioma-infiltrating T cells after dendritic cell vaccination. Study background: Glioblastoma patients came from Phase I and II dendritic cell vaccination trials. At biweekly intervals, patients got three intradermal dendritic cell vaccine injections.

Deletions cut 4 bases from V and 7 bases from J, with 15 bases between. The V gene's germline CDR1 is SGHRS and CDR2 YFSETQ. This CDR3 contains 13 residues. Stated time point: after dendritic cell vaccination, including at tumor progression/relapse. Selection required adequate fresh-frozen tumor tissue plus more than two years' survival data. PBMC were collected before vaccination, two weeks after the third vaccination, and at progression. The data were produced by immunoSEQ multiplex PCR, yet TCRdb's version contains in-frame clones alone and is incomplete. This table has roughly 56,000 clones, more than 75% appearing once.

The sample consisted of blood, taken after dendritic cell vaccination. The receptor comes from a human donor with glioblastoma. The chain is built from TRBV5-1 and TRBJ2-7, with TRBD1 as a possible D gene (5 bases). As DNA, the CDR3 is TGCGCCAGCAGCCCGGAAGGGGCCCATGAGCAGTACTTC. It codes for CASSPEGAHEQYF.